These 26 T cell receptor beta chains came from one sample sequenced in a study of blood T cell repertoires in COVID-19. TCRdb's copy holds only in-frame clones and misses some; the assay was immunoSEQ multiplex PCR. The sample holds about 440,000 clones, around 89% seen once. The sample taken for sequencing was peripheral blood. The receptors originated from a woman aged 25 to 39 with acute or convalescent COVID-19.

CDR3 DNA: TGTGCCAGCAGCTTGTTTCTCGGGACAGGGTATGAGGGCACTGAAGCTTTCTTT. It codes for CASSLFLGTGYEGTEAFF. The chain employs TRBV5-5 and TRBJ1-1; the match to TRBD1 covers 9 bases. This CDR3 is built from 18 residues. After removal of 1 base from V and 4 bases from J, the junction contained 14 bases not matched to a gene. The germline gives CDR1 SGHKS, CDR2 YYEKEE (reference sequence).

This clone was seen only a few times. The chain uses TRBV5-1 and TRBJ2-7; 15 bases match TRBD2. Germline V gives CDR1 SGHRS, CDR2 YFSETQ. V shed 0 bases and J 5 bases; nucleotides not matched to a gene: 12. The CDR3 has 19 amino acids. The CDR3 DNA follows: TGCGCCAGCAGCTTGGTTCGGACTAGCGGGGGGGACCGAACGGACGAGCAGTACTTC. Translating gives CASSLVRTSGGDRTDEQYF.

The CDR3 protein is CAISEEDRGVYEQYF. For the CDR3, the DNA is TGTGCCATCAGTGAGGAGGACAGGGGCGTCTACGAGCAGTACTTC. This sequence joins TRBV10-3 and TRBJ2-7; 9 nucleotides align to TRBD1. V lost 2 bases, J lost 3 bases, and 5 bases stayed unmatched. From germline, CDR1 is ENHRY and CDR2 SYGVKD. The CDR3 runs to 15 residues.

The CDR3 is CASNSAGGRNTQYF. In DNA, the CDR3 is TGCGCCAGCAACTCAGCGGGGGGCCGCAATACGCAGTATTTT. The chain joins TRBV5-1 to TRBJ2-3, with TRBD2 identical over 9 bases. Germline V gene sequence: CDR1 SGHRS, CDR2 YFSETQ. CDR3 length equals 14 residues. V trimming: 6 bases; J trimming: 7 bases; junction bases outside the gene matches: 9.

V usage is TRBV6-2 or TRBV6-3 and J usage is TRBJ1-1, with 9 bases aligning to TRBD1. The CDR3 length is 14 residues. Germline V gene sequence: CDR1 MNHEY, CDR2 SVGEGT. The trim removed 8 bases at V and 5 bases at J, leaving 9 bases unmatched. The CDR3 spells CASGLQGARTEAFF. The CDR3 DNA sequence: TGTGCCAGCGGTTTACAGGGGGCCCGGACTGAAGCTTTCTTT.

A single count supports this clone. The CDR3 nucleotides read TGTGCCAGCAGCCATCGGACAGGGAGGACTGAAGCTTTCTTT. As protein: CASSHRTGRTEAFF. This chain links TRBV3-1 (or the pseudogene TRBV3-2) with TRBJ1-1; 8 nucleotides align to TRBD1. The V gene end was trimmed by 3 bases and the J gene end by 5 bases; junction bases not matched to a gene: 5. Germline loops: CDR1 LGHDT, CDR2 YNNKEL (reference sequence). This CDR3 is 14 amino acids long.

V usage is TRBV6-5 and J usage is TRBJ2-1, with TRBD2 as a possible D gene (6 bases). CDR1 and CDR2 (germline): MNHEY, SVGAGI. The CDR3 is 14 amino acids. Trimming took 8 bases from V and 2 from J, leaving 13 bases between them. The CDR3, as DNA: TGTGCCAGCTCGCTCGGGAGTCCCTACAATGAGCAGTTCTTC. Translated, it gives CASSLGSPYNEQFF.

The CDR3 region has the DNA TGTGCCAGCACCCTCAGGGGACGTACCTACGAGCAGTACTTC. It encodes CASTLRGRTYEQYF. This chain uses TRBV6-5 with TRBJ2-7; D perhaps matches TRBD1 (6 bases). The CDR3 has 14 amino acids. CDR1 and CDR2 (germline): MNHEY, SVGAGI. V was cut by 7 bases and J by 2 bases, with 15 bases left in between.

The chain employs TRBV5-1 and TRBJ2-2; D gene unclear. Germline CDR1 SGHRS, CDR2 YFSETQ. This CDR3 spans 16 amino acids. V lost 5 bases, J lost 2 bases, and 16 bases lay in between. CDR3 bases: TGCGCCAGCAGACCCCCGGGTTTTTTTAACACCGGGGAGCTGTTTTTT. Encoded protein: CASRPPGFFNTGELFF.

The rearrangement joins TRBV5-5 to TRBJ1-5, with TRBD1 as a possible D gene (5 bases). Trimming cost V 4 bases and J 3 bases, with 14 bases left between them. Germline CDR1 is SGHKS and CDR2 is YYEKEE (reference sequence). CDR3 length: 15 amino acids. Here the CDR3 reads CASSTGHQTNQPQHF. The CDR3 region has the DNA TGTGCCAGCAGCACCGGACACCAGACCAATCAGCCCCAGCATTTT.

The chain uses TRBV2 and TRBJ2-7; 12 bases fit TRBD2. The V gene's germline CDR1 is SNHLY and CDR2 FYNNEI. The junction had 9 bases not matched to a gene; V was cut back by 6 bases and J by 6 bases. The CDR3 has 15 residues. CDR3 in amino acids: CASSPPLAGGPEQYF. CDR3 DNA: TGTGCCAGCAGCCCGCCCCTAGCGGGGGGGCCCGAGCAGTACTTC.

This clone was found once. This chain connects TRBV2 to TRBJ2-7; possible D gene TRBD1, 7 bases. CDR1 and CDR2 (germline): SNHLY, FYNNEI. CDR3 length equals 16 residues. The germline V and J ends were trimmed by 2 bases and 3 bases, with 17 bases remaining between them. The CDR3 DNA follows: TGTGCCAGCAGTGAACCCCTCTCAGGGGGGTACTACGAGCAGTACTTC. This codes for CASSEPLSGGYYEQYF.

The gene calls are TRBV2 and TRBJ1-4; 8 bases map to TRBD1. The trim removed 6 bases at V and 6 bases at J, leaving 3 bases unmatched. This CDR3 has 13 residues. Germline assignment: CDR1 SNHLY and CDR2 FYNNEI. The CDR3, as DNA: TGTGCCAGCAGGTCAGGGGGCTATGAAAAACTGTTTTTT. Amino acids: CASRSGGYEKLFF. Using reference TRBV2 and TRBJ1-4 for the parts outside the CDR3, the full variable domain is EPEVTQTPSHQVTQMGQEVILRCVPISNHLYFYWYRQILGQKVEFLVSFYNNEISEKSEIFDDQFSVERPDGSNFTLKIRSTKLEDSAMYFCASRSGGYEKLFFGSGTQLSVL.

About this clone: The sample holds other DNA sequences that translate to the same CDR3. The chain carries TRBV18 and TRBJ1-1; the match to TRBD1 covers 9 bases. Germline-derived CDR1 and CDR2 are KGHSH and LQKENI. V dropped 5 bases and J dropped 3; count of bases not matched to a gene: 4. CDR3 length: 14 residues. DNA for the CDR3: TGTGCCAGCTCAACGACAGGGGGGGACACTGAAGCTTTCTTT. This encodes CASSTTGGDTEAFF.

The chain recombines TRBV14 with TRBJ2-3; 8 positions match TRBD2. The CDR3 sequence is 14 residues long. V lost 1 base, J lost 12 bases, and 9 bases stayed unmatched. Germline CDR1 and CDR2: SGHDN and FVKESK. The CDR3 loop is CASSQARSGTQQYF. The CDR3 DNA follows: TGTGCCAGCAGCCAAGCGCGTAGCGGGACCCAACAGTATTTT.

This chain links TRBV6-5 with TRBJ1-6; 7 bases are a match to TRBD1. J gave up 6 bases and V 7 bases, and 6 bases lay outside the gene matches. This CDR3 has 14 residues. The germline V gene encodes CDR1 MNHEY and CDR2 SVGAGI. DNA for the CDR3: TGTGCCAGCAAAACAGGGGCCCGTAATTCACCCCTCCACTTT. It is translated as CASKTGARNSPLHF.

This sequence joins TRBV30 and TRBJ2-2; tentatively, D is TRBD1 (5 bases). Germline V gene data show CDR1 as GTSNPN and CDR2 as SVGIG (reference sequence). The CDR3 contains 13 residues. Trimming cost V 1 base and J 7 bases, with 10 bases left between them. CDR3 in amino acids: CAWSAQGGGELFF. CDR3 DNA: TGTGCCTGGAGTGCTCAGGGCGGCGGGGAGCTGTTTTTT.

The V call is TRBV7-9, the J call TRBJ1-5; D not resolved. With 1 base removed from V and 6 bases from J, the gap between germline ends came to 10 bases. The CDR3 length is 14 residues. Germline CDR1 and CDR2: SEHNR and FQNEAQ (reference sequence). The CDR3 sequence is CASSLGATSQPQHF. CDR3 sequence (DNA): TGTGCCAGCAGCTTAGGGGCAACGAGTCAGCCCCAGCATTTT.

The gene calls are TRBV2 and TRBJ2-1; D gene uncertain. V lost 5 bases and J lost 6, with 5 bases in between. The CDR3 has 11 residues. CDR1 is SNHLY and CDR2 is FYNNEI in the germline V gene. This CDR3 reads CASSPLNEQFF. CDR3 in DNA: TGTGCCAGCAGTCCACTCAATGAGCAGTTCTTC. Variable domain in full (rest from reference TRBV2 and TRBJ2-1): EPEVTQTPSHQVTQMGQEVILRCVPISNHLYFYWYRQILGQKVEFLVSFYNNEISEKSEIFDDQFSVERPDGSNFTLKIRSTKLEDSAMYFCASSPLNEQFFGPGTRLTVL.

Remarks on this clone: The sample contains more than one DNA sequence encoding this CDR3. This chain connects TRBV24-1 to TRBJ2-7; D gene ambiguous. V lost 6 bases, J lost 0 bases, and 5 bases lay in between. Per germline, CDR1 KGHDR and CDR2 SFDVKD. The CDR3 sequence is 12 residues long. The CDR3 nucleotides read TGTGCCACCAGTTCAGGCTCCTACGAGCAGTACTTC. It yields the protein CATSSGSYEQYF.

The CDR3 bases are TGTGCCAGCAGCTACGAGGTTAACTCCTACGAGCAGTACTTC. It is translated as CASSYEVNSYEQYF. V and J are TRBV5-5 and TRBJ2-7; no clear D gene. This CDR3 has 14 residues. Trimming removed 3 bases from V and 0 bases from J, with 10 bases in between. Germline V lookup: CDR1 SGHKS, CDR2 YYEKEE (reference sequence).

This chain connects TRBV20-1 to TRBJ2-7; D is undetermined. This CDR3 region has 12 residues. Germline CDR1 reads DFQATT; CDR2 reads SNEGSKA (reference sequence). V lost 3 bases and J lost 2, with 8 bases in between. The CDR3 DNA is TGCAGTGCTAGTACTACTGCCTACGAGCAGTACTTC. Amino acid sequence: CSASTTAYEQYF.

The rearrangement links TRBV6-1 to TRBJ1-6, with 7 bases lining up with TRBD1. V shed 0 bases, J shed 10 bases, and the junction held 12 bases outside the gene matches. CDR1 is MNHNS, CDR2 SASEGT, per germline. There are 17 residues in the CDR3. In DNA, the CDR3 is TGTGCCAGCAGTGAAGCGCGGGTAACAGGGGTCCCATCACCCCTCCACTTT. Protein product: CASSEARVTGVPSPLHF.

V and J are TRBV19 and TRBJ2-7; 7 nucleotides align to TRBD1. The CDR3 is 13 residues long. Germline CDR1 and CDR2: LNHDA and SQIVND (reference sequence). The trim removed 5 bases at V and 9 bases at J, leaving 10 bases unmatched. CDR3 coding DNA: TGTGCCAGTAGTGGGGACAGAACGGGAACGCAGTACTTC. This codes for CASSGDRTGTQYF.

Written as DNA, the CDR3 is TGTGCCAGCAGCCAAGCAGGAGAAGCTTTCTTT. Translation: CASSQAGEAFF. The V and J genes are TRBV3-1 (or the pseudogene TRBV3-2) and TRBJ1-1, with unresolved D. Germline CDR1 and CDR2: LGHDT and YNNKEL (reference sequence). The CDR3 spans 11 residues. V lost 1 base, J lost 8 bases, and 5 bases lay in between.

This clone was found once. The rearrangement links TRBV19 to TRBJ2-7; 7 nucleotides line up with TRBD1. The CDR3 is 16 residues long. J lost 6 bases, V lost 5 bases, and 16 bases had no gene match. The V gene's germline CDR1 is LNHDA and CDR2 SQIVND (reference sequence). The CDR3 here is CASSAPRGQRSSEQYF. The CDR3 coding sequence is TGTGCCAGTAGTGCCCCTCGGGGACAGAGGTCTAGCGAGCAGTACTTC.